The 25 T cell receptor beta chains below come from one sample, sequenced in a study of T-cell memory formation after mild COVID-19. MiXCR, run by TCRdb on the 5' RACE reads, gives a single entry per CDR3 protein. Altogether some 210,000 distinct CDR3 sequences are present, around 16% being singletons, with the ten largest covering 2% to 2.5%. Sample: PBMCs or a T cell subset sorted from them (not recorded which). Source of these receptors: an adult woman who had mild COVID-19 (a few samples of this study predate the infection). Cell type and time point are not known.

The J gene is TRBJ2-7, the V gene TRBV3-1, with unresolved D. Germline assignment: CDR1 LGHDT and CDR2 YNNKEL (reference sequence). The CDR3 is made up of 11 amino acids. Between the trimmed V and J ends, which lost 3 bases and 3 bases, there was a span of 3 bases. The CDR3 is CASSHFYEQYF. CDR3 DNA sequence: TGTGCCAGCAGCCATTTCTACGAGCAGTACTTC.

The chain links TRBV24-1 to TRBJ2-3; TRBD1 aligns across 7 bases. Germline-derived CDR1 and CDR2 are KGHDR and SFDVKD. The CDR3 extends over 19 amino acids. The V segment lost 1 base and the J segment 0 bases; nucleotides outside the gene matches: 12. As DNA, the CDR3 is TGTGCCACCAGTGATTTATCCCCCGGACAGGCCACAAGCACAGATACGCAGTATTTT. Amino acid sequence: CATSDLSPGQATSTDTQYF.

This clonotype was counted a few times. This chain links TRBV29-1 with TRBJ1-1, with 8 bases matching TRBD1. CDR3 length equals 14 residues. Germline trimming cut 6 bases from V and 6 bases from J; bases unmatched to any gene: 12. Germline V gene data show CDR1 as SQVTM and CDR2 as ANQGSEA. This CDR3 reads CSVNNPGGASEAFF. DNA for the CDR3: TGCAGCGTGAATAACCCAGGGGGCGCATCTGAAGCTTTCTTT.

This clonotype turned up a few times. The chain employs TRBV5-1 and TRBJ2-6; D may be TRBD1 (6 bases). The CDR3 runs 15 residues. Germline CDR1 and CDR2: SGHRS and YFSETQ. V gave up 4 bases and J gave up 0 bases, with 8 bases separating them. CDR3 DNA sequence: TGCGCCAGCAGCCAGGGGCCCTCTGGGGCCAACGTCCTGACTTTC. This codes for CASSQGPSGANVLTF.

In its sample, this clonotype was seen a few times. J is TRBJ1-2 and V is TRBV14, with a possible D match to TRBD1 (6 bases). CDR3 length: 16 amino acids. Germline V gene sequence: CDR1 SGHDN, CDR2 FVKESK. Trimming stripped 5 bases from V and 0 bases from J, with 16 bases between. The DNA of the CDR3 is TGTGCCAGCAGCTCCGGACAGCTTAAAGCTAACTATGGCTACACCTTC. It yields the protein CASSSGQLKANYGYTF. The variable domain in full, completed from reference TRBV14 and TRBJ1-2, reads EAGVTQFPSHSVIEKGQTVTLRCDPISGHDNLYWYRRVMGKEIKFLLHFVKESKQDESGMPNNRFLAERTGGTYSTLKVQPAELEDSGVYFCASSSGQLKANYGYTFGSGTRLTVV.

This rearrangement joins TRBV27 to TRBJ1-6, with D possibly TRBD1 on 6 matching bases. The CDR3 has 14 amino acids. The germline V and J ends were trimmed by 6 bases and 5 bases, with 11 bases remaining between them. CDR1 and CDR2 (germline): MNHEY, SMNVEV (reference sequence). CDR3 bases: TGTGCCAGCAGCTCACAGGGTAATAATTCACCCCTCCACTTT. Its translation: CASSSQGNNSPLHF.

The genes are TRBV12-3 or TRBV12-4 and TRBJ2-5, with 11 bases identical to TRBD2. J gave up 4 bases and V 3 bases, and 7 bases lay outside the gene matches. There are 16 residues in the CDR3. The CDR3 coding sequence is TGTGCCAGCAGTTTCGGGCTAGCGGGGGGCGGAGAGACCCAGTACTTC. Protein sequence: CASSFGLAGGGETQYF.

The chain carries TRBV12-3 or TRBV12-4 and TRBJ1-4; D not resolved. The germline V and J ends were trimmed by 3 bases and 6 bases, with 8 bases remaining between them. The CDR3 has 13 residues. The CDR3 is CASSFWAYEKLFF. DNA for the CDR3: TGTGCCAGCAGTTTTTGGGCTTATGAAAAACTGTTTTTT.

The chain is built from TRBV20-1 and TRBJ1-5, with D possibly matching TRBD1 (5 bases). CDR3 length equals 13 residues. Trimming left V 1 base short and J 4 bases short, with 8 bases between. The germline CDR1 and CDR2 sequences are DFQATT and SNEGSKA (reference sequence). The CDR3, as DNA: TGCAGTGCTAGAGGTGGGGCGAATCAGCCCCAGCATTTT. As protein: CSARGGANQPQHF.

This clonotype appeared a few times. The CDR3 loop is CSVDPGLVGETQYF. CDR3 bases: TGCAGCGTTGACCCGGGACTAGTAGGAGAGACCCAGTACTTC. The V call is TRBV29-1, the J call TRBJ2-5; TRBD2 matches 8 bases. V trimming: 3 bases; J trimming: 4 bases; junction bases outside the gene matches: 7. The CDR3 covers 14 residues. The germline gives CDR1 SQVTM, CDR2 ANQGSEA.

The V call is TRBV5-1, the J call TRBJ2-7, with D tentatively TRBD1 (5 bases). CDR3 length: 14 residues. Germline V lookup: CDR1 SGHRS, CDR2 YFSETQ. Trimming stripped 0 bases from V and 4 bases from J, with 11 bases between. CDR3 sequence reads: CASSLDPGLYEQYF. The CDR3 DNA follows: TGCGCCAGCAGCTTGGATCCAGGGCTATACGAGCAGTACTTC.

The genes are TRBV7-8 and TRBJ1-5; D perhaps matches TRBD1 (6 bases). The CDR3 runs 17 residues. CDR1 and CDR2 (germline): SGHVS, FQNEAQ. The V end lost 1 base, the J end lost 7 bases, and 20 bases lay between the germline ends. The chain's CDR3 is CASSLGVVTQGGQPQHF. CDR3 nucleotide sequence: TGTGCCAGCAGCTTAGGAGTGGTAACACAGGGAGGCCAGCCCCAGCATTTT.

This clonotype was counted a few times. This rearrangement joins TRBV6-6 to TRBJ2-2; D not resolved. CDR1 MNHNY and CDR2 SVGAGI come from the germline V gene (reference sequence). V dropped 8 bases and J dropped 7 bases, with 8 bases sitting between them. The CDR3 sequence is 11 residues long. The DNA for the CDR3 is TGTGCCAGCTGGAAGGACGGGGAGCTGTTTTTT. Amino acids: CASWKDGELFF.

This clonotype was recorded at least ten times. The chain recombines TRBV29-1 with TRBJ2-5, with D perhaps given as TRBD1 or TRBD2 (5 bases each). The CDR3 spans 14 residues. Trimming pared 7 bases from V and 5 bases from J, leaving 20 bases between. Germline V lookup: CDR1 SQVTM, CDR2 ANQGSEA. This CDR3 is CSGSRDVGRETQYF. DNA of the CDR3: TGCAGCGGTTCCCGGGACGTAGGACGGGAGACCCAGTACTTC. Filled out from reference TRBV29-1 and TRBJ2-5, the complete variable domain reads SAVISQKPSRDICQRGTSLTIQCQVDSQVTMMFWYRQQPGQSLTLIATANQGSEATYESGFVIDKFPISRPNLTFSTLTVSNMSPEDSSIYLCSGSRDVGRETQYFGPGTRLLVL.

There are a few counts of this clonotype. The rearrangement uses TRBV6-6 and TRBJ2-7; 7 bases agree with TRBD2. The CDR3 consists of 16 residues. CDR1 MNHNY and CDR2 SVGAGI come from the germline V gene (reference sequence). With V trimmed by 6 bases and J by 3 bases, 14 bases remained unmatched. The CDR3 loop reads CASRLTSGGVIYEQYF. Written as DNA, the CDR3 is TGTGCCAGCAGGCTAACCAGTGGGGGGGTTATCTACGAGCAGTACTTC.

V and J are TRBV6-2 or TRBV6-3 and TRBJ2-7; D is ambiguous. The CDR3 is 13 residues long. In germline, CDR1 is MNHEY, CDR2 SVGEGT. Trimming removed 7 bases at V and 2 bases at J, with 12 bases between. CDR3 DNA: TGTGCCAGCATAAAAGCTACGCCCTACGAGCAGTACTTC. Translating gives CASIKATPYEQYF.

This clonotype came up a few times. V is TRBV25-1 and J is TRBJ1-1, with D possibly being TRBD1 (6 bases). The CDR3 contains 15 residues. V was trimmed by 1 base and J by 6 bases, leaving 15 bases between them. Germline-derived CDR1 and CDR2 are MGHDK and SYGVNS. This chain's CDR3 is CASSESTGRGSEAFF. Here the CDR3 DNA reads TGTGCCAGCAGTGAATCCACGGGGAGGGGGTCTGAAGCTTTCTTT.

The rearrangement joins TRBV7-9 to TRBJ2-1; no clear D. The length of the CDR3 is 15 residues. V lost 5 bases and J 2 bases, leaving 13 bases between the germline ends. CDR1 and CDR2 (germline): SEHNR, FQNEAQ (reference sequence). The CDR3 DNA reads as TGTGCCAGCAGCGTCACTGGCCAAACCTACAATGAGCAGTTCTTC. As protein: CASSVTGQTYNEQFF.

The rearrangement joins TRBV5-1 to TRBJ1-1; 8 bases are shared with TRBD1. With 4 bases clipped from V and 1 base from J, the junction kept 3 bases outside the gene matches. CDR1 SGHRS and CDR2 YFSETQ come from the germline V gene. The CDR3 runs 14 residues. This chain's CDR3 is CASSGGTGNTEAFF. The CDR3 nucleotides read TGCGCCAGCAGCGGCGGGACAGGGAACACTGAAGCTTTCTTT. Supplemented by reference TRBV5-1 and TRBJ1-1, the full variable domain reads KAGVTQTPRYLIKTRGQQVTLSCSPISGHRSVSWYQQTPGQGLQFLFEYFSETQRNKGNFPGRFSGRQFSNSRSEMNVSTLELGDSALYLCASSGGTGNTEAFFGQGTRLTVV.

The rearrangement uses TRBV18 and TRBJ1-1; no firm D call. Germline V gene sequence: CDR1 KGHSH, CDR2 LQKENI. This CDR3 contains 13 residues. V dropped 1 base and J dropped 5 bases, with 8 bases sitting between them. CDR3 coding DNA: TGTGCCAGCTCACCACAGGGCCTGACTGAAGCTTTCTTT. Its protein is CASSPQGLTEAFF.

This clonotype was recorded a few times. This chain connects TRBV9 to TRBJ1-2; 7 bases line up with TRBD1. Losses at the gene ends were 8 bases for V and 0 bases for J; bases not matched to a gene: 7. CDR1 is SGDLS and CDR2 is YYNGEE in the germline V gene. This CDR3 comprises 14 residues. The CDR3 DNA is TGTGCCAGTAGGAGGGGGCCTTCTAACTATGGCTACACCTTC. This translates into CASRRGPSNYGYTF.

V usage is TRBV5-4 and J usage is TRBJ2-4, with D tentatively TRBD1 (6 bases). With 2 bases removed from V and 7 bases from J, the gap between germline ends came to 13 bases. Germline loops: CDR1 SGHNT, CDR2 YYREEE (reference sequence). The CDR3 is made up of 14 amino acids. The CDR3 DNA reads as TGTGCCAGCAGCTTACAGGGTACATATAACATTCAGTACTTC. Its protein is CASSLQGTYNIQYF.

The J gene is TRBJ1-5, the V gene TRBV3-1; D unresolved. Trimming took off 1 base at V and 10 bases at J, with 11 bases between the two ends. CDR3 length: 13 residues. Germline V gene sequence: CDR1 LGHDT, CDR2 YNNKEL (reference sequence). The CDR3 spells CASSQVGWGPQHF. CDR3 DNA sequence: TGTGCCAGCAGCCAAGTGGGTTGGGGACCCCAGCATTTT. Full variable domain (rest looked up from reference TRBV3-1 and TRBJ1-5): DTAVSQTPKYLVTQMGNDKSIKCEQNLGHDTMYWYKQDSKKFLKIMFSYNNKELIINETVPNRFSPKSPDKAHLNLHINSLELGDSAVYFCASSQVGWGPQHFGDGTRLSIL.

The rearrangement joins TRBV7-2 to TRBJ1-1; TRBD1 matches 11 bases. CDR3 length: 17 amino acids. Trimming at V came to 1 base and at J to 6 bases, leaving 10 bases not matched to a gene. CDR1 is SGHTA, CDR2 FQGNSA, per germline. The CDR3 coding sequence is TGTGCCAGCAGCTTAGGATGGACAGGGGGCAGATTCGCTGAAGCTTTCTTT. The encoded protein is CASSLGWTGGRFAEAFF.

The chain employs TRBV7-8 and TRBJ1-2; 7 positions match TRBD1. Germline CDR1 is SGHVS and CDR2 is FQNEAQ. The J segment lost 4 bases and the V segment lost 3 bases, leaving 14 bases of the junction unmatched. The CDR3 length is 17 residues. The CDR3 spells CASSLDRQPPEGYGYTF. Here the CDR3 DNA reads TGTGCCAGCAGCTTGGACAGGCAACCCCCGGAGGGCTATGGCTACACCTTC.